This T cell receptor beta chain was identified in a study of CD8+ T cells in alopecia areata. At the level of the study: A regimen of oral tofacitinib, 5 to 10 mg twice daily, was given to treated patients. Study-level points and caveats: A great number of expanded lesional clones endured in scalp and blood during tofacitinib. Among the 100 top clones, expanded CD8+ clones, like scalp clonality, were significantly decreased by tofacitinib. Greater clonality was observed in lesional scalp samples, especially alopecia totalis/universalis, versus normal scalp.

Treatment reported: oral pan-JAK inhibitor, 5-10 mg twice daily. In regard to this clone: Its antigen remains unknown.

RNA extraction was followed by reverse transcription into cDNA, which acted as the sequencing template. Generated by immunoSEQ multiplex PCR, the TCRdb table keeps only in-frame clones and is missing some. The sample yields some 120,000 clones, over 60% seen once. The junction had 2 bases not matched to a gene; V was cut back by 3 bases and J by 3 bases. From germline, CDR1 is ENHRY and CDR2 SYGVKD. The CDR3 is 14 residues long. The chain has TRBV10-3 and TRBJ1-2; 9 nucleotides match TRBD1. The source was CD4+ T cells sorted from blood, collected at week 4, from a patient treated with tofacitinib. This receptor was identified in a human donor with alopecia areata. DNA of the CDR3: TGTGCCATCAGTGAAGGACAGGGGTACTATGGCTACACCTTC. This gives the protein CAISEGQGYYGYTF.